This T cell receptor (beta chain) was obtained from a study of T cells in Graves' hyperthyroidism and ophthalmopathy. The CDR3 consists of 13 residues. V lost 0 bases to trimming and J lost 5 bases, with 10 bases between them. Germline CDR1 and CDR2: DFQATT and SNEGSKA (reference sequence). Patients were excluded for uncontrolled infection, other autoimmune disease, pregnancy or lactation. The diagnoses drew upon clinical symptoms, serum thyroxine and TRAb, thyroid ultrasound and orbital computed tomography. Regions amplified from RNA transcripts were the TCR beta CDR3 regions. First-round RT-PCR with HTBI primers amplified the TCR CDR3 region. TCRdb re-analysed the multiplex PCR reads in MiXCR, keeping a single row per CDR3 protein. This table has hundreds of thousands of distinct CDR3 sequences, about 45% appearing once.

The V and J genes are TRBV20-1 and TRBJ2-5; D gene unclear. The source is an adult man with Graves' disease, either hyperthyroidism or ophthalmopathy (not recorded which). The sample taken for sequencing was peripheral blood or thyroid tissue (not recorded which). CDR3 protein: CSARDPYSETQYF. For the CDR3, the DNA is TGCAGTGCTAGAGACCCTTATTCGGAGACCCAGTACTTC.